In its sample, the clone carrying this T cell receptor beta chain was seen a few times. These data come from a study of blood T cells in healthy people across ages. It was with a sample-barcoded 5' primer and a J-beta primer mix that a second PCR of about 6 to 12 cycles was run. TCRdb independently ran MiXCR on the 5' RACE reads; one entry per CDR3 protein. The repertoire holds roughly 1,500,000 distinct CDR3 sequences, with 40% to 50% as singletons. Sequenced material: blood. The receptor was isolated from a woman in her late teens or twenties in good health.

The CDR3: CASSNTGGNQPQHF. CDR3 coding DNA: TGTGCCAGCAGCAATACAGGTGGCAATCAGCCCCAGCATTTT. The J gene is TRBJ1-5, the V gene TRBV7-9; a possible D gene is TRBD1 (5 bases). CDR3 length equals 14 residues. Germline-derived CDR1 and CDR2 are SEHNR and FQNEAQ (reference sequence). The V gene lost 5 bases and the J gene lost 2 bases, with 10 bases spanning the gap. The full variable domain, in which reference TRBV7-9 and TRBJ1-5 provide the parts outside the CDR3, is DTGVSQNPRHKITKRGQNVTFRCDPISEHNRLYWYRQTLGQGPEFLTYFQNEAQLEKSRLLSDRFSAERPKGSFSTLEIQRTEQGDSAMYLCASSNTGGNQPQHFGDGTRLSIL.